This TCR beta chain emerged from a study of Graves' ophthalmopathy and Graves' hyperthyroidism. Study background: Hyperthyroidism is called stable when no ophthalmopathy develops within 18 months of follow-up. Study findings and constraints: Appearing in blood as well were most expanded thyroid clonotypes above 0.001 frequency.

This clonotype was observed a few times. The antigen is unknown. Scientists amplified the TCR beta CDR3 regions from RNA transcripts. Second-round multiplex PCR followed a first-round RT-PCR using HTBI primers. In TCRdb, the multiplex PCR reads were re-called with MiXCR into one record per CDR3 protein. There are about 600,000 distinct CDR3 sequences in the sample; 35% to 45% occur only once, and 4% to 5% lies in the top ten. Certain patients were not enrolled. These were patients with other autoimmune diseases, uncontrolled infections, pregnancy or lactation. CDR1 and CDR2 from the germline V gene are LGHDT and YNNKEL (reference sequence). The length of the CDR3 is 18 residues. The ends lost 4 bases at V and 4 bases at J; junction bases unmatched: 11.

The receptor was isolated from an adult man with Graves' hyperthyroidism. V is TRBV3-1 and J is TRBJ2-5; TRBD2 agrees at 14 bases. The sequencing sample was made of peripheral blood or thyroid tissue (not recorded which). The CDR3 sequence: CASSPGLAGGLAGETQYF. The CDR3 DNA is TGTGCCAGCAGCCCCGGACTAGCGGGAGGACTAGCAGGAGAGACCCAGTACTTC.